In its sample, the clone carrying this T cell receptor (beta chain) was seen a few times. V shed 8 bases and J shed 7 bases, with 15 bases lying between them. Germline V lookup: CDR1 SNHLY, CDR2 FYNNEI. The CDR3 loop spans 14 amino acids. The data are from a study of T cells in Graves' hyperthyroidism and ophthalmopathy. RNA transcripts yielded amplified TCR beta CDR3 regions. During a first-round RT-PCR of the TCR CDR3, the HTBI primer set was used. TCRdb used MiXCR to reprocess the multiplex PCR reads, holding one entry per CDR3 protein. The sample has 700,000 or so distinct CDR3 sequences, about 17% seen once.

Specimen: blood. This sequence joins TRBV2 and TRBJ1-6; no firm D call. This clonotype originated in a young man with Graves' hyperthyroidism. Written as DNA, the CDR3 is TGTGCCAGCCGTAGAGGATGGGAGAATTCACCCCTCCACTTT. Amino acid sequence: CASRRGWENSPLHF.